Reported below is one TCR beta chain. Method: immunoSEQ multiplex PCR; TCRdb's copy keeps in-frame clones and lacks some. The table has 950,000 to 1,100,000 clones, under 80% seen once. V lost 8 bases to trimming and J lost 4 bases, with 9 bases between them. The germline V gene has CDR1 LNHDA and CDR2 SQIVND (reference sequence). This CDR3 is 13 amino acids long. These data belong to a study of shared clonotypes between healthy human individuals. The wider study: Researchers assigned three CD4 naive, three CD4 memory, two CD8 naive and one CD8 memory plate to each donor.

The chain employs TRBV19 and TRBJ1-6, with D maybe TRBD1 (6 bases). The sequenced sample consisted of memory CD4+ T cells sorted from blood. Subset noted: CD45RA-negative fraction. The clonotype comes from a man between 18 and 29 years old in good health. The CDR3 reads CASSGQYNSPLHF. The CDR3 coding sequence is TGTGCCAGTTCTGGACAGTATAATTCACCCCTCCACTTT.